The 31 T cell receptor beta chains presented below share a single source sample, sequenced in a study of OX40 agonist ivuxolimab in advanced cancers. TCRdb's copy holds only in-frame clones and misses some; the assay was immunoSEQ multiplex PCR. The sample lists nearly 80,000 clones; 70% to 85% were seen once. The sequencing here drew on CD4+ or CD8+ T cells sorted from blood, taken in a trial of the OX40 agonist ivuxolimab. Receptors were obtained from an adult with an advanced solid tumor such as melanoma, head and neck, liver or kidney cancer.

The chain uses TRBV5-3 and TRBJ2-3; D gene unclear. TRBV5-3 is treated as an ORF (open reading frame) with a function not yet certain. This CDR3 has 15 amino acids. Trimming cost V 0 bases and J 1 base, with 9 bases left between them. CDR3 sequence (DNA): TGTGCCAGAAGCTTGGTGGAGACACGCACAGATACGCAGTATTTT. Residues: CARSLVETRTDTQYF.

The chain joins TRBV30 to TRBJ1-1; weak D call: TRBD1 (5 bases). V dropped 3 bases and J dropped 1 base, with 9 bases sitting between them. CDR1 and CDR2 from the germline V gene are GTSNPN and SVGIG (reference sequence). This CDR3 is built from 13 residues. CDR3 sequence (DNA): TGTGCCTGGAGCGGGGGGGAGAACACTGAAGCTTTCTTT. This encodes CAWSGGENTEAFF.

The V call is TRBV13, the J call TRBJ1-6, with D maybe TRBD1 (5 bases). Deletions cut 3 bases from V and 10 bases from J, with 13 bases between. This CDR3 spans 14 amino acids. From germline, CDR1 is PRHDT and CDR2 FYEKMQ (reference sequence). The CDR3 nucleotides read TGTGCCAGCAGCTTCAGGGACTTGGGATCACCCCTCCACTTT. Its translation: CASSFRDLGSPLHF.

The gene calls are TRBV5-6 and TRBJ2-6; D uncertain. Germline-derived CDR1 and CDR2 are SGHDT and YYEEEE. This CDR3 contains 16 residues. The V gene lost 2 bases and the J gene lost 2 bases, with 11 bases spanning the gap. The CDR3 protein is CASSLTLAAGANVLTF. In DNA form, the CDR3 reads TGTGCCAGCAGCTTAACGTTGGCAGCTGGGGCCAACGTCCTGACTTTC.

J is TRBJ2-3 and V is TRBV5-4; D remains unclear. V was pared by 0 bases and J by 6 bases, with 8 bases between. Germline V gene lookup returns CDR1 SGHNT and CDR2 YYREEE (reference sequence). This CDR3 is built from 13 residues. Here the CDR3 reads CASSLDRRDTQYF. CDR3 bases: TGTGCCAGCAGCTTGGACCGGCGCGATACGCAGTATTTT.

This clone occurred a few times. Other DNA variants within this sample encode the same CDR3. This chain connects TRBV28 to TRBJ1-1; D unresolved. The CDR3 sequence is 12 residues long. Per germline, CDR1 MDHEN and CDR2 SYDVKM. Trimming took 2 bases from V and 0 from J, leaving 1 base between them. This chain's CDR3 is CASSLVNTEAFF. Written as DNA, the CDR3 is TGTGCCAGCAGTTTAGTGAACACTGAAGCTTTCTTT. Together with reference TRBV28 and TRBJ1-1, the CDR3 gives the full variable domain: DVKVTQSSRYLVKRTGEKVFLECVQDMDHENMFWYRQDPGLGLRLIYFSYDVKMKEKGDIPEGYSVSREKKERFSLILESASTNQTSMYLCASSLVNTEAFFGQGTRLTVV.

The rearrangement joins TRBV13 to TRBJ2-7, with 8 bases fitting TRBD1. V trimming: 6 bases; J trimming: 6 bases; junction bases outside the gene matches: 10. The CDR3 length is 14 residues. Germline V gene lookup returns CDR1 PRHDT and CDR2 FYEKMQ (reference sequence). The CDR3 coding sequence is TGTGCCAGCAGTCCGGACAGGGAACGGCGCGAGCAGTACTTC. Its translation is CASSPDRERREQYF. Full variable domain (rest looked up from reference TRBV13 and TRBJ2-7): AAGVIQSPRHLIKEKRETATLKCYPIPRHDTVYWYQQGPGQDPQFLISFYEKMQSDKGSIPDRFSAQQFSDYHSELNMSSLELGDSALYFCASSPDRERREQYFGPGTRLTVT.

V and J are TRBV5-2 and TRBJ2-7; the table calls TRBD2, which could not be checked here. TRBV5-2 is an annotated pseudogene. The CDR3 length is 14 residues. The chain's CDR3 is CASSQHTSGYEQYF. In nucleotides, the CDR3 is TGCGCCAGCAGCCAACACACTAGCGGCTACGAGCAGTACTTC.

V is TRBV10-3 and J is TRBJ1-5, with 7 bases aligning to TRBD1. Unmatched junction bases numbered 8, after V lost 3 bases and J lost 3 bases. Germline V gene sequence: CDR1 ENHRY, CDR2 SYGVKD. The CDR3 runs to 16 residues. CDR3 protein: CAISEGQGGNNQPQHF. The CDR3 DNA reads TGTGCCATCAGTGAAGGGCAGGGGGGAAACAATCAGCCCCAGCATTTT.

This chain connects TRBV5-8 to TRBJ2-4; D may be TRBD1 (7 bases). CDR1 is SGHTS and CDR2 is YDEGEE in the germline V gene. The CDR3 extends over 16 amino acids. The V gene lost 4 bases and the J gene lost 2 bases, with 16 bases spanning the gap. The CDR3 DNA is TGTGCCAGCAGCCCCCCGACAGGGAGGACCAAAAACATTCAGTACTTC. Translating it yields CASSPPTGRTKNIQYF.

The chain couples TRBV7-9 to TRBJ1-6; D is unclear. The CDR3 consists of 13 residues. Trimming removed 8 bases from V and 7 bases from J, with 12 bases in between. Looked up from germline, CDR1 is SEHNR and CDR2 is FQNEAQ (reference sequence). CDR3 sequence (DNA): TGTGCCAGCGGCACCACCAAAAATTCACCCCTCCACTTT. Its protein product is CASGTTKNSPLHF.

This chain joins TRBV5-6 and TRBJ2-1; TRBD2 agrees at 7 bases. This CDR3 region has 15 residues. Germline values: CDR1 SGHDT, CDR2 YYEEEE. Trimming took 4 bases from V and 7 from J; bases not matched to a gene: 11. CDR3 in DNA: TGTGCCAGCAGCCCCTGGGCGGGAGTCGGGAATGAGCAGTTCTTC. It codes for CASSPWAGVGNEQFF. Drawing the rest from reference TRBV5-6 and TRBJ2-1, the complete variable domain is DAGVTQSPTHLIKTRGQQVTLRCSPKSGHDTVSWYQQALGQGPQFIFQYYEEEERQRGNFPDRFSGHQFPNYSSELNVNALLLGDSALYLCASSPWAGVGNEQFFGPGTRLTVL.

This clone appeared a few times. This chain uses TRBV5-1 with TRBJ2-7; perhaps TRBD2 as D (5 bases). Trimming left V 0 bases short and J 5 bases short, with 12 bases between. CDR3 length: 14 residues. Germline V gene sequence: CDR1 SGHRS, CDR2 YFSETQ. The CDR3 reads CASSLVTSNDEQYF. The CDR3 bases are TGCGCCAGCAGCTTGGTTACTAGTAACGACGAGCAGTACTTC. The whole variable domain, filled in from reference TRBV5-1 and TRBJ2-7, reads KAGVTQTPRYLIKTRGQQVTLSCSPISGHRSVSWYQQTPGQGLQFLFEYFSETQRNKGNFPGRFSGRQFSNSRSEMNVSTLELGDSALYLCASSLVTSNDEQYFGPGTRLTVT.

The chain combines TRBV2 with TRBJ2-5; D may be TRBD2 (6 bases). TRBJ2-7 matches the DNA end more closely, so the J call is doubtful. The germline V gene has CDR1 SNHLY and CDR2 FYNNEI. The CDR3 is made up of 13 amino acids. CDR3 bases: TGTGCCAGCAGTGGTAGCGGTGCCTACGAGCAGTACTTC. It specifies CASSGSGAYEQYF.

The chain has TRBV5-1 and TRBJ1-4; no clear D. V was trimmed by 0 bases and J by 6 bases, leaving 9 bases between them. The CDR3 totals 14 residues. CDR1 is SGHRS, CDR2 YFSETQ, per germline. Written as DNA, the CDR3 is TGCGCCAGCAGCTTGGGGGAGAGGGATGAAAAACTGTTTTTT. It translates to CASSLGERDEKLFF.

The rearrangement uses TRBV5-1 and TRBJ1-1, with 7 positions matching TRBD1. This CDR3 comprises 14 residues. With V trimmed by 3 bases and J by 10 bases, 12 bases remained unmatched. Germline lookup yields CDR1 SGHRS and CDR2 YFSETQ. CDR3: CASSSGQPMLVAFF. DNA of the CDR3: TGCGCCAGCAGCTCGGGACAGCCGATGCTGGTAGCTTTCTTT.

The rearrangement joins TRBV28 to TRBJ2-4; the D gene could be TRBD1 or TRBD2 (5 bases each). The germline V gene has CDR1 MDHEN and CDR2 SYDVKM. The CDR3 totals 13 residues. The V end was cut by 5 bases, the J end by 8 bases, with 13 bases between. In nucleotides, the CDR3 is TGTGCCAGCAGTCCACCCGGGACCGACATTCAGTACTTC. Its translation is CASSPPGTDIQYF.

The chain uses TRBV4-1 and TRBJ2-3; tentatively, D is TRBD1 (5 bases). Trimming removed 6 bases at V and 2 bases at J, with 15 bases between. This CDR3 contains 15 residues. Germline values: CDR1 MGHRA, CDR2 YSYEKL. CDR3 sequence reads: CASSLTSQATDTQYF. CDR3 nucleotide sequence: TGCGCCAGCAGTCTTACTTCACAGGCCACAGATACGCAGTATTTT.

This clone was found once. V is TRBV14 and J is TRBJ2-3; D not certain. In germline, CDR1 is SGHDN, CDR2 FVKESK. The CDR3 length is 13 residues. The ends were cut back, 4 bases at V and 6 bases at J, with 11 bases in the middle. In DNA form, the CDR3 reads TGTGCCAGCAGCCCTTGGCAGGCGGATACGCAGTATTTT. Translation: CASSPWQADTQYF.

The chain joins TRBV5-8 to TRBJ2-5; the D call may be TRBD1 or TRBD2 (5 bases each). The CDR3 spans 13 residues. V was trimmed by 6 bases and J by 5 bases, leaving 14 bases between them. CDR1 is SGHTS and CDR2 is YDEGEE in the germline V gene. CDR3 sequence (DNA): TGTGCCAGCACCCATGAGGGGAGCGAGACCCAGTACTTC. It yields the protein CASTHEGSETQYF.

This clone appeared a single time. A junction boundary mismatches the germline segment, possibly from a read error. Within the sample, other DNA sequences also encode this same CDR3. This sequence joins TRBV4-2 and TRBJ1-2; D possibly corresponds to TRBD1 (5 bases). There are 13 residues in the CDR3. CDR1 is LGHNA, CDR2 YNFKEQ, per germline. The CDR3 bases are TGTGCCAGCAGCCAACCAGACGGGACTGGCTACACCTTT. Translated, it gives CASSQPDGTGYTF.

The chain combines TRBV30 with TRBJ1-4; D is unclear. V lost 1 base and J lost 3, with 9 bases in between. This CDR3 spans 14 amino acids. Germline CDR1 reads GTSNPN; CDR2 reads SVGIG (reference sequence). CDR3 nucleotide sequence: TGTGCCTGGAGTGATGGTATAGCTAATGAAAAACTGTTTTTT. This gives the protein CAWSDGIANEKLFF. Supplemented by reference TRBV30 and TRBJ1-4, the full variable domain reads SQTIHQWPATLVQPVGSPLSLECTVEGTSNPNLYWYRQAAGRGLQLLFYSVGIGQISSEVPQNLSASRPQDRQFILSSKKLLLSDSGFYLCAWSDGIANEKLFFGSGTQLSVL.

The chain employs TRBV4-1 and TRBJ2-1; 14 nucleotides agree with TRBD2. CDR3 length: 17 residues. V shed 5 bases and J 8 bases; nucleotides not matched to a gene: 11. From germline, CDR1 is MGHRA and CDR2 YSYEKL. CDR3 nucleotide sequence: TGCGCCAGCAGCAGTCGCATGGGACTAGCGGGAGAAGATGAGCAGTTCTTC. Protein: CASSSRMGLAGEDEQFF.

This clone has only one observation. The chain couples TRBV27 to TRBJ2-7; unclear D gene. The germline V and J ends were trimmed by 6 bases and 0 bases, with 12 bases remaining between them. The CDR3 totals 14 residues. Germline CDR1 reads MNHEY; CDR2 reads SMNVEV (reference sequence). CDR3 sequence reads: CASRRTESSYEQYF. CDR3 in DNA: TGTGCCAGCAGACGGACCGAGAGCTCCTACGAGCAGTACTTC.

The sample holds a few counts of this clone. The chain couples TRBV7-9 to TRBJ2-7; no clear D gene. The germline V gene has CDR1 SEHNR and CDR2 FQNEAQ (reference sequence). V was trimmed by 0 bases and J by 3 bases, leaving 9 bases between them. CDR3 length equals 14 residues. The CDR3 DNA reads TGTGCCAGCAGCTTAGCTGGCCGGAACTACGAGCAGTACTTC. Its translation: CASSLAGRNYEQYF.

This clone came up many times. V and J are TRBV5-4 and TRBJ2-1; 8 bases are shared with TRBD1. Germline V lookup: CDR1 SGHNT, CDR2 YYREEE (reference sequence). Trimming at V came to 4 bases and at J to 4 bases, leaving 7 bases not matched to a gene. This CDR3 spans 15 amino acids. The CDR3 DNA reads TGTGCCAGCAGCCCGGACAGGGTTTCGTACAATGAGCAGTTCTTC. This gives the protein CASSPDRVSYNEQFF.

The rearrangement links TRBV11-3 to TRBJ2-7, with TRBD2 matching 11 bases. CDR1 and CDR2 from the germline V gene are SGHNT and YENEEA. Trimming took 2 bases from V and 2 from J; bases not matched to a gene: 2. The CDR3 covers 15 residues. The CDR3 DNA sequence: TGTGCCAGCAGCTTAACTAGCGGGAGCCCCTACGAGCAGTACTTC. The encoded protein is CASSLTSGSPYEQYF. The whole variable domain, filled in from reference TRBV11-3 and TRBJ2-7, reads EAGVVQSPRYKIIEKKQPVAFWCNPISGHNTLYWYLQNLGQGPELLIRYENEEAVDDSQLPKDRFSAERLKGVDSTLKIQPAELGDSAVYLCASSLTSGSPYEQYFGPGTRLTVT.

V is TRBV11-2 and J is TRBJ2-3; TRBD2 might be the D (5 bases). With 6 bases removed from V and 9 bases from J, the gap between germline ends came to 16 bases. This CDR3 spans 13 amino acids. Germline loops: CDR1 SGHAT, CDR2 FQNNGV. Here the CDR3 reads CASRRVSSPTQYF. In nucleotides, the CDR3 is TGTGCCAGCAGGCGGGTCTCGTCCCCAACGCAGTATTTT.

The chain joins TRBV6-5 to TRBJ2-7; 7 positions match TRBD1. The germline gives CDR1 MNHEY, CDR2 SVGAGI. The CDR3 contains 12 residues. J lost 5 bases, V lost 7 bases, and 5 bases had no gene match. In nucleotides, the CDR3 is TGTGCCAGCAAAAACAGGGGCCACGAGCAGTACTTC. This gives the protein CASKNRGHEQYF.

The chain recombines TRBV19 with TRBJ2-2; D not certain. Trimming removed 1 base from V and 7 bases from J, with 10 bases in between. The length of the CDR3 is 14 residues. Germline V gene lookup returns CDR1 LNHDA and CDR2 SQIVND (reference sequence). The CDR3: CASSIGFGGGELFF. CDR3 nucleotides: TGTGCCAGTAGTATAGGGTTTGGTGGCGGGGAGCTGTTTTTT.

The J gene is TRBJ2-6, the V gene TRBV5-6, with D tentatively TRBD1 (6 bases). Germline CDR1 SGHDT, CDR2 YYEEEE. The CDR3 is 16 residues long. V lost 6 bases and J 0 bases, leaving 13 bases between the germline ends. DNA for the CDR3: TGTGCCAGCACTAGAAGGGGGAGCTCTGGGGCCAACGTCCTGACTTTC. It yields the protein CASTRRGSSGANVLTF.